The 27 T cell receptor beta chains presented below share a single source sample, sequenced in a study of shared clonotypes between healthy human individuals. The protocol was immunoSEQ multiplex PCR, while the TCRdb copy is restricted to in-frame clones and leaves out a portion. The table includes around 450,000 clones, roughly three quarters detected once. The sequenced sample was PBMCs. Receptors originate from a woman aged 40 to 50 in good health. Some clones in this sample may be carry-over from other donors' samples.

V is TRBV28 and J is TRBJ1-4, with TRBD1 identical over 8 bases. Germline V lookup: CDR1 MDHEN, CDR2 SYDVKM. The ends lost 5 bases at V and 2 bases at J; junction bases unmatched: 4. The length of the CDR3 is 15 residues. CDR3 protein: CASSMQGATNEKLFF. In DNA form, the CDR3 reads TGTGCCAGCAGTATGCAGGGGGCTACTAATGAAAAACTGTTTTTT.

About this clone itself: Compared with germline, one end of the junction differs, possibly owing to a read error. Other nucleotide sequences in the sample specify the same CDR3. This chain joins TRBV2 and TRBJ2-6; tentative D call: TRBD1 (7 bases). Germline CDR1 is SNHLY and CDR2 is FYNNEI. The length of the CDR3 is 16 residues. In DNA, the CDR3 is TGCGCCAGCAGTCAGGAGGGGGCAAGCGGGGCCAACGTCCTGACTTTC. Residues: CASSQEGASGANVLTF. Supplemented by reference TRBV2 and TRBJ2-6, the full variable domain reads EPEVTQTPSHQVTQMGQEVILRCVPISNHLYFYWYRQILGQKVEFLVSFYNNEISEKSEIFDDQFSVERPDGSNFTLKIRSTKLEDSAMYFCASSQEGASGANVLTFGAGSRLTVL.

This chain links TRBV7-9 with TRBJ2-1; D may correspond to TRBD1 or TRBD2 (5 bases each). The CDR3 contains 15 residues. Germline CDR1 reads SEHNR; CDR2 reads FQNEAQ (reference sequence). The V end was cut by 4 bases, the J end by 13 bases, with 23 bases between. CDR3 bases: TGTGCCAGCAGCTCGCACCGGGACGCTTTAAGGGTCCAGTTCTTC. Amino acids: CASSSHRDALRVQFF.

V and J are TRBV10-3 and TRBJ2-2; TRBD1 aligns across 10 bases. The CDR3 is made up of 14 amino acids. Germline V CDR1 and CDR2: ENHRY, SYGVKD. Trimming at V came to 10 bases and at J to 3 bases, leaving 5 bases not matched to a gene. CDR3 region: CATSGTGDTGELFF. DNA for the CDR3: TGTGCCACCTCCGGGACAGGGGACACCGGGGAGCTGTTTTTT.

With regard to this clone: Within the sample, other DNA sequences also encode this same CDR3. The chain uses TRBV18 and TRBJ2-5; D is uncertain. Trimming shortened V by 1 base and J by 4 bases, and 4 bases separated the two germline ends. CDR3 size: 12 residues. CDR1 is KGHSH and CDR2 is LQKENI in the germline V gene. In nucleotides, the CDR3 is TGTGCCAGCTCACCACGGGGAGAGACCCAGTACTTC. It is translated as CASSPRGETQYF.

The chain recombines TRBV7-9 with TRBJ2-2, with D uncertain. The CDR3 is 13 amino acids. Looked up from germline, CDR1 is SEHNR and CDR2 is FQNEAQ (reference sequence). V lost 5 bases to trimming and J lost 6 bases, with 10 bases between them. The CDR3 nucleotides are TGTGCCAGCAGCCAAGGACGGTCCGGGGAGCTGTTTTTT. This sequence encodes CASSQGRSGELFF.

The gene calls are TRBV4-2 and TRBJ2-3, with 13 bases that match TRBD2. V shed 0 bases and J 6 bases; nucleotides not matched to a gene: 3. Looked up from germline, CDR1 is LGHNA and CDR2 is YNFKEQ. This CDR3 region has 16 residues. The CDR3 nucleotides are TGTGCCAGCAGCCAAGAACTAGCGGGAGGGCCCGATACGCAGTATTTT. The encoded protein is CASSQELAGGPDTQYF.

The chain uses TRBV28 and TRBJ2-1, with 9 bases lining up with TRBD2. CDR3 length: 19 residues. Germline V lookup: CDR1 MDHEN, CDR2 SYDVKM. J lost 0 bases, V lost 4 bases, and 13 bases had no gene match. The CDR3 region is CASSSIAGALYFSYNEQFF. DNA for the CDR3: TGTGCCAGCAGTTCCATAGCGGGAGCCCTCTATTTCTCCTACAATGAGCAGTTCTTC.

Details on this clone: Just one base apart from a much larger clone, this may be a read error. Within the sample, other DNA sequences also encode this same CDR3. The chain employs TRBV30 and TRBJ2-5; D ambiguous. Per germline, CDR1 GTSNPN and CDR2 SVGIG (reference sequence). This CDR3 contains 13 residues. V lost 3 bases, J lost 4 bases, and 12 bases lay in between. CDR3 coding DNA: TGTGCCTGGAGCGCCAACATCCGAGAGACCCAGTACTTC. Translated, it gives CAWSANIRETQYF.

This clone was found once. V usage is TRBV30 and J usage is TRBJ1-4; D perhaps matches TRBD1 (5 bases). Between the trimmed V and J ends, which lost 2 bases and 5 bases, there was a span of 15 bases. Germline CDR1 GTSNPN, CDR2 SVGIG (reference sequence). The CDR3 length is 15 residues. Written as DNA, the CDR3 is TGTGCCTGGAGTCGGGTCAGGGCTATCAATGAAAAACTGTTTTTT. Translation gives CAWSRVRAINEKLFF.

A word on this clone: With a far larger clone one base away, a read error is the likely cause. Other DNA sequences within the sample encode an identical CDR3. The rearrangement links TRBV7-3 to TRBJ1-1; D remains unclear. CDR1 and CDR2 (germline): SGHTA, FQGTGA. The CDR3 loop spans 14 amino acids. CDR3 loop: CASSLVGSNTEAFF. The CDR3, as DNA: TGCGCCAGCAGCTTAGTCGGTTCGAACACTGAAGCTTTCTTT.

A note on this clone: Other DNA sequences in the sample encode the same CDR3. V is TRBV18 and J is TRBJ2-2; D gene ambiguous. This CDR3 contains 13 residues. Per the germline V gene, CDR1 is KGHSH and CDR2 is LQKENI. V shed 2 bases and J shed 2 bases, with 3 bases lying between them. The CDR3 nucleotides read TGTGCCAGCTCACCATCCAACACCGGGGAGCTGTTTTTT. Its translation is CASSPSNTGELFF.

This clone was observed once. This chain joins TRBV30 and TRBJ1-4; tentative D call: TRBD1 (6 bases). V lost 5 bases and J 4 bases, leaving 8 bases between the germline ends. The CDR3 loop spans 12 amino acids. Per germline, CDR1 GTSNPN and CDR2 SVGIG (reference sequence). As DNA, the CDR3 is TGTGCCTGGGGACAGAATAATGAAAAACTGTTTTTT. The encoded protein is CAWGQNNEKLFF.

This chain connects TRBV28 to TRBJ1-1; 7 nucleotides line up with TRBD1. Germline CDR1 and CDR2: MDHEN and SYDVKM. V trimming: 3 bases; J trimming: 9 bases; junction bases outside the gene matches: 10. This CDR3 spans 14 amino acids. The CDR3, as DNA: TGTGCCAGCAGTTTCACAGGGGAGAACCCGAAAGCTTTCTTT. Amino acid sequence: CASSFTGENPKAFF.

This clone appeared once. J is TRBJ2-1 and V is TRBV19; 8 nucleotides line up with TRBD2. Per the germline V gene, CDR1 is LNHDA and CDR2 is SQIVND (reference sequence). This CDR3 is built from 13 residues. V trimming: 6 bases; J trimming: 9 bases; junction bases outside the gene matches: 7. CDR3 nucleotides: TGTGCCAGTAGCCCAGGACTAGCCGGTGAGCAGTTCTTC. This gives the protein CASSPGLAGEQFF.

The rearrangement uses TRBV4-1 and TRBJ2-1, with D perhaps being TRBD1 or TRBD2 (6 bases each). Trimming shortened V by 1 base and J by 5 bases, and 18 bases separated the two germline ends. The CDR3 length is 17 residues. Germline CDR1 reads MGHRA; CDR2 reads YSYEKL. CDR3 sequence: CASSQGSGQSQNNEQFF. In DNA form, the CDR3 reads TGCGCCAGCAGCCAAGGTAGCGGACAGAGTCAGAACAATGAGCAGTTCTTC.

The gene calls are TRBV5-1 and TRBJ2-5; 11 bases are a match to TRBD2. The CDR3 has 16 amino acids. V lost 2 bases and J lost 0; bases outside the gene matches: 3. Germline assignment: CDR1 SGHRS and CDR2 YFSETQ. CDR3 in DNA: TGCGCCAGCAGCTTAGGGACTAGCGGCCACCAAGAGACCCAGTACTTC. Protein: CASSLGTSGHQETQYF.

This clone has just one count. J is TRBJ2-7 and V is TRBV7-2, with TRBD2 matching 7 bases. Germline loops: CDR1 SGHTA, CDR2 FQGNSA. J gave up 3 bases and V 3 bases, and 5 bases lay outside the gene matches. The CDR3 covers 14 residues. CDR3 loop: CASSLGLLNYEQYF. The CDR3 DNA sequence: TGTGCCAGCAGCTTGGGACTACTAAACTACGAGCAGTACTTC.

Of note for this clone: A junction end diverges from the germline sequence, so it may reflect a read error. The genes are TRBV7-7 and TRBJ2-6; D is perhaps TRBD2 (5 bases). The CDR3 totals 18 residues. The germline CDR1 and CDR2 sequences are SSHAT and FNYEAQ (reference sequence). The CDR3, as DNA: TGTGCTAGCAGCTTATACGTGACGGGAAACTCTGGGGCCAACGTCCTGACTTTC. Translating gives CASSLYVTGNSGANVLTF.

The V and J genes are TRBV11-2 and TRBJ2-3; D is undetermined. Per germline, CDR1 SGHAT and CDR2 FQNNGV. Trimming removed 5 bases from V and 6 bases from J, with 9 bases in between. The CDR3 is made up of 12 amino acids. CDR3 sequence reads: CASSQTWDTQYF. The CDR3 DNA follows: TGTGCCAGCAGCCAGACATGGGATACGCAGTATTTT.

The V call is TRBV27, the J call TRBJ2-7; TRBD2 matches 7 bases. The CDR3 covers 14 residues. The V segment lost 4 bases and the J segment 2 bases; nucleotides outside the gene matches: 5. Looked up from germline, CDR1 is MNHEY and CDR2 is SMNVEV (reference sequence). CDR3 nucleotides: TGTGCCAGCAGTTGGGGGAGGGCCGCCTACGAGCAGTACTTC. Translating it yields CASSWGRAAYEQYF.

J is TRBJ1-4 and V is TRBV27; 9 bases map to TRBD1. Looked up from germline, CDR1 is MNHEY and CDR2 is SMNVEV (reference sequence). The CDR3 spans 14 residues. Germline trimming cut 8 bases from V and 5 bases from J; bases unmatched to any gene: 6. The CDR3 bases are TGTGCCAGCGGAGGGACAGGGAGGAATGAAAAACTGTTTTTT. Its protein product is CASGGTGRNEKLFF. Using reference TRBV27 and TRBJ1-4 for the parts outside the CDR3, the full variable domain is EAQVTQNPRYLITVTGKKLTVTCSQNMNHEYMSWYRQDPGLGLRQIYYSMNVEVTDKGDVPEGYKVSRKEKRNFPLILESPSPNQTSLYFCASGGTGRNEKLFFGSGTQLSVL.

This sequence joins TRBV7-2 and TRBJ1-5, with TRBD1 matching 7 bases. Germline CDR1 and CDR2: SGHTA and FQGNSA. The J segment lost 3 bases and the V segment lost 1 base, leaving 9 bases of the junction unmatched. This CDR3 spans 17 amino acids. CDR3 DNA: TGTGCCAGCAGCTTAGTCGCGGGACAGCTTATCAATCAGCCCCAGCATTTT. This translates into CASSLVAGQLINQPQHF.

The count of this clone is one. The chain couples TRBV6-5 to TRBJ2-7; D ambiguous. Trimming cost V 6 bases and J 3 bases, with 18 bases left between them. Looked up from germline, CDR1 is MNHEY and CDR2 is SVGAGI. The CDR3 length is 15 residues. CDR3 amino acids: CASRKGGSPYYEQYF. The DNA of the CDR3 is TGTGCCAGCAGGAAAGGCGGCAGTCCATACTACGAGCAGTACTTC.

The chain employs TRBV10-3 and TRBJ2-2; D uncertain. CDR1 and CDR2 from the germline V gene are ENHRY and SYGVKD. CDR3 length equals 17 residues. V was clipped by 2 bases and J by 2 bases, with 15 bases between them. The CDR3 sequence: CAISEDPIEINTGELFF. DNA for the CDR3: TGTGCCATCAGTGAGGACCCCATAGAAATTAACACCGGGGAGCTGTTTTTT.

V and J are TRBV30 and TRBJ2-7; 7 bases are shared with TRBD2. Germline V gives CDR1 GTSNPN, CDR2 SVGIG (reference sequence). The CDR3 runs 14 residues. The V segment lost 4 bases and the J segment 3 bases; nucleotides outside the gene matches: 9. The CDR3 sequence is CAWNPGLVVYEQYF. CDR3 sequence (DNA): TGTGCCTGGAACCCAGGACTAGTTGTCTACGAGCAGTACTTC.

This chain links TRBV2 with TRBJ1-5, with a possible D match to TRBD1 (5 bases). Germline-derived CDR1 and CDR2 are SNHLY and FYNNEI. The germline V and J ends were trimmed by 2 bases and 5 bases, with 10 bases remaining between them. CDR3 length: 14 amino acids. CDR3 in DNA: TGTGCCAGCAGTGAATTGGGGGGGGATCAGCCCCAGCATTTT. This sequence encodes CASSELGGDQPQHF.